Sequencing of this TCR beta chain was carried out in a study of identical twins. This clonotype was detected many times. Its antigen is currently unknown. Germline V gene data show CDR1 as SGHDT and CDR2 as YYEEEE. Trimming took 2 bases from V and 0 from J, leaving 17 bases between them. The CDR3 consists of 17 residues. General study points: Abundant cord blood beta clonotypes carried fewer insertions; memory repertoires showed none. Twin-shared out-of-frame alpha sequences showed excess low generation probability. Rather than following the same donors, the conclusions depended on cross-sectional statistical analysis.

Using its own MiXCR run on the 5' RACE reads, TCRdb lists one record per CDR3 protein. The profile shows about 890,000 distinct CDR3 sequences, 9% to 15% of them singletons. The data also belong to a second study, concerning yellow fever vaccine responses in identical twins.

This TCR was sampled from a young woman in good health. The sequenced sample was PBMCs. The chain employs TRBV5-6 and TRBJ2-5; D is uncertain. CDR3 DNA: TGTGCCAGCAGCTTTTCGGGCCCCCTAACATACCAAGAGACCCAGTACTTC. It translates to CASSFSGPLTYQETQYF.